Below, 2 T cell receptor beta chains from the same sample are listed, as sequenced in a study of T-cell memory formation after mild COVID-19. TCRdb ran MiXCR on the 5' RACE reads and lists one entry per CDR3 protein. The sample gives about 190,000 distinct CDR3 sequences, over 20% of which show up once; approximately 22% is in the top ten. The sequenced sample consisted of PBMCs or a T cell subset sorted from them (not recorded which). Receptors originate from an adult woman who had mild COVID-19 (a few samples of this study predate the infection). Cell type and time point are not known.

This clonotype was detected once. This rearrangement joins TRBV12-3 or TRBV12-4 to TRBJ1-1; TRBD1 matches 8 bases. The CDR3 has 14 amino acids. V trimming: 5 bases; J trimming: 4 bases; junction bases outside the gene matches: 6. CDR3 amino acids: CASSLTGVGTEAFF. In DNA form, the CDR3 reads TGTGCCAGCAGTCTGACAGGGGTTGGCACTGAAGCTTTCTTT.

This clonotype appeared a few times. This chain joins TRBV5-1 and TRBJ1-6; possible D gene TRBD1, 6 bases. Germline assignment: CDR1 SGHRS and CDR2 YFSETQ. CDR3 length: 16 residues. V dropped 4 bases and J dropped 8 bases, with 19 bases sitting between them. The CDR3 is CASSHAEGESDSPLHF. In DNA form, the CDR3 reads TGCGCCAGCAGCCATGCTGAGGGGGAAAGTGATTCACCCCTCCACTTT.